This entry describes one T cell receptor beta chain. The data were obtained in a study of cytomegalovirus exposure and HLA in healthy donors. With 10 bases removed from V and 2 bases from J, the gap between germline ends came to 14 bases. CDR1 SNHLY and CDR2 FYNNEI come from the germline V gene. CDR3 size: 13 residues. Produced via immunoSEQ multiplex PCR; TCRdb's table is partial and in-frame only. The repertoire includes some 170,000 clones, approximately 86% of them detected once, and less than 3.5% sits in the top ten. This chain connects TRBV2 to TRBJ2-5; possibly TRBD1 for D (5 bases). The specimen sequenced was PBMCs. This receptor was identified in a man aged 18 to 30 in good health and CMV-seropositive. CDR3 sequence (DNA): TGTGCCACCCAATCCGGACAACAAGAGACCCAGTACTTC. As protein: CATQSGQQETQYF.